The T cell receptor (beta chain) under discussion was sequenced for a study of OX40 agonist ivuxolimab in advanced cancers. This clone came up once. Germline values: CDR1 SGHAT, CDR2 FQDESV (reference sequence). This CDR3 region has 12 residues. Deletions cut 4 bases from V and 7 bases from J, with 10 bases between. Produced via immunoSEQ multiplex PCR; TCRdb's table is partial and in-frame only. Of roughly 38,000 clones listed, about 86% are singletons. The chain recombines TRBV11-1 with TRBJ1-1, with a tentative D call TRBD1 (5 bases). Source: CD4+ or CD8+ T cells sorted from blood, taken in a trial of the OX40 agonist ivuxolimab. This TCR was sampled from an adult with an advanced solid tumor such as melanoma, head and neck, liver or kidney cancer. CDR3: CASSSQGSEAFF. CDR3 nucleotide sequence: TGTGCCAGCAGCTCTCAGGGCAGTGAAGCTTTCTTT. Together with reference TRBV11-1 and TRBJ1-1, the CDR3 gives the full variable domain: EAEVAQSPRYKITEKSQAVAFWCDPISGHATLYWYRQILGQGPELLVQFQDESVVDDSQLPKDRFSAERLKGVDSTLKIQPAELGDSAMYLCASSSQGSEAFFGQGTRLTVV.